This T cell receptor beta chain came from a study of T-cell reconstitution after alpha-beta-depleted transplantation in children. Unique molecular identifiers were incorporated when the TCRbeta library was constructed. TCRdb reprocessed the PCR reads via MiXCR and lists one record per CDR3 protein. The repertoire holds over 150,000 distinct CDR3 sequences, with roughly 6.6% as singletons. Many counts were recorded for this clonotype. Sequenced material: PBMCs, taken before TCRalphabeta/CD19-depleted stem cell transplant. The receptor's source is a boy aged 2 to 10 with acute lymphoblastic leukemia, due to receive a stem cell transplant.

CDR3 region: CASSFDRGVEAFF. Written as DNA, the CDR3 is TGTGCCAGCAGCTTCGACAGGGGGGTTGAAGCTTTCTTT. V and J are TRBV7-2 and TRBJ1-1; 9 positions match TRBD1. V lost 3 bases to trimming and J lost 7 bases; unmatched junction nucleotides: 3. CDR3 size: 13 residues. CDR1 and CDR2 from the germline V gene are SGHTA and FQGNSA.